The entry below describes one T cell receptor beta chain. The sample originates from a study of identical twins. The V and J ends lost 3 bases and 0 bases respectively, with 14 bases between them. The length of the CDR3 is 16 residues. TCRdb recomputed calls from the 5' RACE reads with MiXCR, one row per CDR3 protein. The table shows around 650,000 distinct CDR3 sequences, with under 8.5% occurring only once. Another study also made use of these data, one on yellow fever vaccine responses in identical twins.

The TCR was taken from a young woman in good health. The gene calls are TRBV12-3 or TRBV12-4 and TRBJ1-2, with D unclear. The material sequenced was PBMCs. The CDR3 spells CASSFQGGKANYGYTF. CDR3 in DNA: TGTGCCAGCAGTTTTCAAGGAGGTAAAGCTAACTATGGCTACACCTTC.